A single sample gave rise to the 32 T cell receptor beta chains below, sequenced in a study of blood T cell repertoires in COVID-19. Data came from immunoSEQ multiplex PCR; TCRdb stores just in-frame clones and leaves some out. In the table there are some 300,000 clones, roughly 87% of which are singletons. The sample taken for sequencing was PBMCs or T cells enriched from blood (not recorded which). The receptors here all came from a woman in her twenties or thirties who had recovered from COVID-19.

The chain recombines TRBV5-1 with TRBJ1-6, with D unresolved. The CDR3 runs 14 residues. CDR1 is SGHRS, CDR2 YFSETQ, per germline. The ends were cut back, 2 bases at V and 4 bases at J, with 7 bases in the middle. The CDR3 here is CASSFLQYNSPLHF. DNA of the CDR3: TGCGCCAGCAGCTTTCTCCAGTATAATTCACCCCTCCACTTT.

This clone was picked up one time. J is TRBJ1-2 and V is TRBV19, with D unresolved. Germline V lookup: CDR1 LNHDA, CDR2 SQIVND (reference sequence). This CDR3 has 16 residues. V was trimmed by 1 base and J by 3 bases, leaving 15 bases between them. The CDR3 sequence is CASSIGMGRKDYGYTF. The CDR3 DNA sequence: TGTGCCAGTAGTATAGGAATGGGCAGAAAAGACTATGGCTACACCTTC.

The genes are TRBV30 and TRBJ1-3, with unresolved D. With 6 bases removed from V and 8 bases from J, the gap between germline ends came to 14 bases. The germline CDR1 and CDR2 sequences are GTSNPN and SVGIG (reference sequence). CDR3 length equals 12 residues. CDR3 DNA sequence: TGTGCCTGTCGGAGGGCCGAGGACACCATATATTTT. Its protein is CACRRAEDTIYF.

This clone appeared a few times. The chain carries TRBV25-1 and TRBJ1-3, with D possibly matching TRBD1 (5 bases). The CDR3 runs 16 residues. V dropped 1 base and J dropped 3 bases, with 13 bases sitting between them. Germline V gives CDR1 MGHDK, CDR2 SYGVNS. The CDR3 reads CASSESGGVLGNTIYF. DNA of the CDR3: TGTGCCAGCAGTGAATCGGGAGGGGTCCTTGGAAACACCATATATTTT.

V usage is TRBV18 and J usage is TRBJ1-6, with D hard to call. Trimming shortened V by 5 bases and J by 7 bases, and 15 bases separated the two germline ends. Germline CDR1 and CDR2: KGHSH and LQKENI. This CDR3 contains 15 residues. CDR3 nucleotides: TGTGCCAGCTCATCCGCCGGAGAGTGGAATTCACCCCTCCACTTT. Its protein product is CASSSAGEWNSPLHF.

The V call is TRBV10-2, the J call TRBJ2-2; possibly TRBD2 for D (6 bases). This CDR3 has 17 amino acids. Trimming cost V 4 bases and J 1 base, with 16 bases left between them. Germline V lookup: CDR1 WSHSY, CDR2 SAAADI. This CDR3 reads CASSGRRGKRNTGELFF. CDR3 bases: TGCGCCAGCAGTGGGAGACGGGGGAAGAGGAACACCGGGGAGCTGTTTTTT.

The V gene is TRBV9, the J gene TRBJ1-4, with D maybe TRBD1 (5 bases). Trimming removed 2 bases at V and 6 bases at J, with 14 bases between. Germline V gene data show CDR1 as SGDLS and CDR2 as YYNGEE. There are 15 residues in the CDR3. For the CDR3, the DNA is TGTGCCAGCAGCGTTTCGGGGACTCCCGATGAAAAACTGTTTTTT. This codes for CASSVSGTPDEKLFF.

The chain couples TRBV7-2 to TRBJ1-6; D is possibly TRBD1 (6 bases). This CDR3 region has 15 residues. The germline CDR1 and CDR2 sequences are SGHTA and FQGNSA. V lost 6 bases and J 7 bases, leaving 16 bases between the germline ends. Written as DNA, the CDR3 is TGTGCCAGCAGGGCGGGGGCAGGGGCCAATTCACCCCTCCACTTT. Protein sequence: CASRAGAGANSPLHF.

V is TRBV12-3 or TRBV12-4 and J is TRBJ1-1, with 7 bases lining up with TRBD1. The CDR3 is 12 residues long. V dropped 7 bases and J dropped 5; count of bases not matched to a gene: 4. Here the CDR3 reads CASTTTGTEAFF. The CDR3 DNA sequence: TGTGCCAGCACAACGACAGGGACTGAAGCTTTCTTT.

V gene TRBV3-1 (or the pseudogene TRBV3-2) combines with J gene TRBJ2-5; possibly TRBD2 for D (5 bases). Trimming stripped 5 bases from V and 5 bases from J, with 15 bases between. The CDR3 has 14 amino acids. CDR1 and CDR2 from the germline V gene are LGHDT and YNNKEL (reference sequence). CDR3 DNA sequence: TGTGCCAGCAGCGCCGATCGGGGTCTGGAGACCCAGTACTTC. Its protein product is CASSADRGLETQYF.

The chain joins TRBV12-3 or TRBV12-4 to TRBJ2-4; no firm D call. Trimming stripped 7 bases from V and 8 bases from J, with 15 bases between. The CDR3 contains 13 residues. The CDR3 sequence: CASTPSDRYIQYF. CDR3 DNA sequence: TGTGCCAGCACTCCAAGTGATCGGTACATTCAGTACTTC.

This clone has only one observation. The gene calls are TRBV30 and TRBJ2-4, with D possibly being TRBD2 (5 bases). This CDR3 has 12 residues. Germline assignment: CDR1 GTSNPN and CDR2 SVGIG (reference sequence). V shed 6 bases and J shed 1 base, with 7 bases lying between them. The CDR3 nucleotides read TGTGCCTGTTCGGGGGCCAAAAACATTCAGTACTTC. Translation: CACSGAKNIQYF.

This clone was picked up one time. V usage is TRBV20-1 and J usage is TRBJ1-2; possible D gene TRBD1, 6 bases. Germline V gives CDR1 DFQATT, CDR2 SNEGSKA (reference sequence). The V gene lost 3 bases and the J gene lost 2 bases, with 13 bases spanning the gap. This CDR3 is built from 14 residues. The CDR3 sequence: CSASSEQGNYGYTF. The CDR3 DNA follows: TGCAGTGCTAGTTCGGAACAGGGAAACTATGGCTACACCTTC.

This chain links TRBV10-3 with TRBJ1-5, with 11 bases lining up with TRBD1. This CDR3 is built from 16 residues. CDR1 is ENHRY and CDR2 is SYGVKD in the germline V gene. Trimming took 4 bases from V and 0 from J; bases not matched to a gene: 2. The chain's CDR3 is CAISGGQGASNQPQHF. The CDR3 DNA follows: TGTGCCATCAGTGGAGGACAGGGGGCTAGCAATCAGCCCCAGCATTTT.

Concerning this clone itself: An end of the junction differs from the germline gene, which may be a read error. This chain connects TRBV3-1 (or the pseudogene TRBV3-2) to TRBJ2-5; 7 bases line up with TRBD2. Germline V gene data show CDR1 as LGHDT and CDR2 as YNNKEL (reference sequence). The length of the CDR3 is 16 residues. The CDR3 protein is CASSQGAGYDQETQYF. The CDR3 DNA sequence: TGTGCCAGCAGCCAAGGAGCGGGGTACGACCAGGAGACCCAGTACTTC.

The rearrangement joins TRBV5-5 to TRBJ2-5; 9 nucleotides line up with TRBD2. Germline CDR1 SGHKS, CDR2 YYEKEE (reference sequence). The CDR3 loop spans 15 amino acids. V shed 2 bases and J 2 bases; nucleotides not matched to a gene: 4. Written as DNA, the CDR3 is TGTGCCAGCAGCTTAATAGCGGGAGCGCAAGAGACCCAGTACTTC. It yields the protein CASSLIAGAQETQYF.

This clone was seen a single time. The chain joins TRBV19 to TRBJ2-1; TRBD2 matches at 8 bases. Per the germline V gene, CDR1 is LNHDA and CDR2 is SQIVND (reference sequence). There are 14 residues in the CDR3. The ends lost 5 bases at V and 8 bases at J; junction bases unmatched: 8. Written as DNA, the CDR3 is TGTGCCAGTAGTTTGCGGGGGGCCGCAGATGAGCAGTTCTTC. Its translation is CASSLRGAADEQFF. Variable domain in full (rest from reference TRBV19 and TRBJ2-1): DGGITQSPKYLFRKEGQNVTLSCEQNLNHDAMYWYRQDPGQGLRLIYYSQIVNDFQKGDIAEGYSVSREKKESFPLTVTSAQKNPTAFYLCASSLRGAADEQFFGPGTRLTVL.

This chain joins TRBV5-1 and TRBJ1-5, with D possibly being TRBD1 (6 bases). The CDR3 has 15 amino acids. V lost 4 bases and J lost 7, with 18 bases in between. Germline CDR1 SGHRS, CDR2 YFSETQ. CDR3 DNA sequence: TGCGCCAGCAGCCCCGGAACAGGGAATGGGCAGCCCCAGCATTTT. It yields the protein CASSPGTGNGQPQHF.

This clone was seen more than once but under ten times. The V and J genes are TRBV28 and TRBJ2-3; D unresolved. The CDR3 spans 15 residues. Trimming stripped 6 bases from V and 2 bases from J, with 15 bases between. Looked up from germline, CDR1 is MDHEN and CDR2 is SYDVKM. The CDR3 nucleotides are TGTGCCAGCAGGAGCTCGAGGATTCCCACAGATACGCAGTATTTT. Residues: CASRSSRIPTDTQYF.

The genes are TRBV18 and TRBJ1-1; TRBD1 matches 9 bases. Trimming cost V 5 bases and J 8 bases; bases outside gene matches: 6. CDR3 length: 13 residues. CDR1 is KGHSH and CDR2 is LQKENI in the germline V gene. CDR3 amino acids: CASSAVQGAEAFF. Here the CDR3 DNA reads TGTGCCAGCTCAGCCGTACAGGGGGCGGAAGCTTTCTTT.

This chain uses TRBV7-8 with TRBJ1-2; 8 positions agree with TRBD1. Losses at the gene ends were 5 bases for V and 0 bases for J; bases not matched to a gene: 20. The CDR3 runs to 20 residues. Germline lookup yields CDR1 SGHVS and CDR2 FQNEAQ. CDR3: CASSTRTGQPTNPANYGYTF. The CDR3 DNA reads TGTGCCAGCAGCACCCGGACAGGGCAACCGACTAATCCCGCTAACTATGGCTACACCTTC.

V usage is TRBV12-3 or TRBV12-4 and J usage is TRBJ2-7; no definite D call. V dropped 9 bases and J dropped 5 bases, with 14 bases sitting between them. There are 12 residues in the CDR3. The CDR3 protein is CASSWRPHEQYF. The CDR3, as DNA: TGTGCCAGTTCTTGGCGGCCCCACGAGCAGTACTTC.

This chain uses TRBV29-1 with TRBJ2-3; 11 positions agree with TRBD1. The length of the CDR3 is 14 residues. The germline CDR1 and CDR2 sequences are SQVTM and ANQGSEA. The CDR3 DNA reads TGCAGTGAGAAAGGGACAGGGGGTCCAGATACGCAGTATTTT. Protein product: CSEKGTGGPDTQYF.

CDR3 residues: CASSFTQGSGYTF. Written as DNA, the CDR3 is TGTGCCAGCAGTTTTACACAGGGGTCGGGCTACACCTTC. The chain has TRBV27 and TRBJ1-2; 7 nucleotides match TRBD1. CDR3 size: 13 residues. V shed 3 bases and J 8 bases; nucleotides not matched to a gene: 6. CDR1 and CDR2 (germline): MNHEY, SMNVEV (reference sequence).

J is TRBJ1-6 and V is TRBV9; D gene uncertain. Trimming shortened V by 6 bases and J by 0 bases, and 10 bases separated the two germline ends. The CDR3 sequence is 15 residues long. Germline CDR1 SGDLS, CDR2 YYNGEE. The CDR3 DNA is TGTGCCAGCACCGCCACCAGCTCCTATAATTCACCCCTCCACTTT. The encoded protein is CASTATSSYNSPLHF. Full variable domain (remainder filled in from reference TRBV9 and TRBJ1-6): DSGVTQTPKHLITATGQRVTLRCSPRSGDLSVYWYQQSLDQGLQFLIQYYNGEERAKGNILERFSAQQFPDLHSELNLSSLELGDSALYFCASTATSSYNSPLHFGNGTRLTVT.

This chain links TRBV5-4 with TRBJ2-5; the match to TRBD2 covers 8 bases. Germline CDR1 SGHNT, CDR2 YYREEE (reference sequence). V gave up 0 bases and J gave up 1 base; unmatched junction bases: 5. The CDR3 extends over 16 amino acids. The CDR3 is CASSLAGGPPQETQYF. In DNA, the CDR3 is TGTGCCAGCAGCTTGGCGGGGGGGCCCCCCCAAGAGACCCAGTACTTC.

The CDR3 spells CASRNRDGTEAFF. CDR3 nucleotides: TGTGCCAGTAGGAACAGGGACGGCACTGAAGCTTTCTTT. V is TRBV19 and J is TRBJ1-1, with D possibly TRBD1 on 6 matching bases. The germline V gene has CDR1 LNHDA and CDR2 SQIVND (reference sequence). Trimming shortened V by 6 bases and J by 4 bases, and 12 bases separated the two germline ends. The CDR3 covers 13 residues.

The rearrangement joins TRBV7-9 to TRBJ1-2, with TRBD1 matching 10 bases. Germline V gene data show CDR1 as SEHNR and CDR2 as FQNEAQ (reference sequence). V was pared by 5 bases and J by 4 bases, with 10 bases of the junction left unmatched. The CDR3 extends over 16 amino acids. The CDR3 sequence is CASSPDRGLGGYGYTF. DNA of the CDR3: TGTGCCAGCAGCCCAGACAGGGGGCTCGGTGGCTATGGCTACACCTTC.

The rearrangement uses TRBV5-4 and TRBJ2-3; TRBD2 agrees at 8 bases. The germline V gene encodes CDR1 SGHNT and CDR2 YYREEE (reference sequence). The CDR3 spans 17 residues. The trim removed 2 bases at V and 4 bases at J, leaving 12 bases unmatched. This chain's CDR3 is CASSLPPSGGVADTQYF. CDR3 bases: TGTGCCAGCAGCTTACCCCCAAGCGGGGGCGTCGCAGATACGCAGTATTTT.

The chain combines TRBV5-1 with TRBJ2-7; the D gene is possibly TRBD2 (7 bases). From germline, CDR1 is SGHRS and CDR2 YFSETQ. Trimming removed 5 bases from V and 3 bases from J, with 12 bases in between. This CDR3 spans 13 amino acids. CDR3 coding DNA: TGCGCCAGCAGTGGGGGGGGCTACTACGAGCAGTACTTC. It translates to CASSGGGYYEQYF.

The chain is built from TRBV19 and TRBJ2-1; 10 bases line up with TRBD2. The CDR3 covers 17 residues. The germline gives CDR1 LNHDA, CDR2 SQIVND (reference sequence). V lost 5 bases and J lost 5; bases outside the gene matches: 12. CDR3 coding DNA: TGTGCCAGTAGTCCACACACCCAGCGGGGGGGCCACAATGAGCAGTTCTTC. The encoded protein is CASSPHTQRGGHNEQFF.

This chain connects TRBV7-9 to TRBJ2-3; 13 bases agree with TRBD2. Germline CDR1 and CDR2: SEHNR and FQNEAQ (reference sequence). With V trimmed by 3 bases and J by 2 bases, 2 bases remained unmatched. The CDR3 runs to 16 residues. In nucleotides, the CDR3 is TGTGCCAGCAGCTTGACTAGCGGGGGGATCACAGATACGCAGTATTTT. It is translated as CASSLTSGGITDTQYF.